This TCR beta chain is from a study of shared clonotypes between healthy human individuals. The germline V gene has CDR1 LGHNA and CDR2 YNFKEQ. The V gene lost 1 base and the J gene lost 6 bases, with 13 bases spanning the gap. CDR3 size: 15 residues. Produced via immunoSEQ multiplex PCR; TCRdb's table is partial and in-frame only. Of fewer than 600,000 clones detected, around 76% appear once; the ten largest clones hold around 12%. This sequence was found in a woman in her thirties or forties in good health. Some clones in this sample may be carry-over from other donors' samples. J is TRBJ1-5 and V is TRBV4-2; TRBD1 is a possible D gene (6 bases). The sample comprised PBMCs. CDR3 sequence reads: CASSQATGLGQPQHF. The CDR3 coding sequence is TGTGCCAGCAGCCAAGCGACAGGCCTCGGTCAGCCCCAGCATTTT.